This T cell receptor (beta chain) was recorded in a study of OX40 agonist ivuxolimab in advanced cancers. Study information: Ivuxolimab was delivered to patients intravenously every 2 weeks at doses spanning 0.01 to 10 mg/kg.

Here immunoSEQ multiplex PCR was the method, and the copy in TCRdb shows in-frame clones only, minus some. Among roughly 15,000 clones listed, roughly 87% were seen once. V was cut by 1 base and J by 1 base, with 16 bases left in between. Looked up from germline, CDR1 is SGHVS and CDR2 is FQNEAQ. This CDR3 region has 17 residues. The chain has TRBV7-8 and TRBJ1-1, with D perhaps TRBD1 (6 bases). The receptor comes from an adult with an advanced solid tumor such as melanoma, head and neck, liver or kidney cancer. This specimen consisted of CD4+ or CD8+ T cells sorted from blood, obtained in a trial of the OX40 agonist ivuxolimab. CDR3 sequence: CASSLEAPGRGNTEAFF. As DNA, the CDR3 is TGTGCCAGCAGCTTAGAGGCCCCCGGCAGGGGGAACACTGAAGCTTTCTTT.